The entry that follows covers one TCR beta chain sequence. The antigen is not known. This entry is derived from a study of T-cell reconstitution after alpha-beta-depleted transplantation in children. Molecular barcoding with unique molecular identifiers was used for the TCRbeta library. TCRdb used MiXCR to reprocess the PCR reads, holding one entry per CDR3 protein. Altogether a few hundred thousand distinct CDR3 sequences are present, approximately 30% being singletons, with the ten largest covering about a third. The CDR3 is made up of 15 amino acids. V lost 3 bases, J lost 2 bases, and 4 bases stayed unmatched. Germline V lookup: CDR1 KGHDR, CDR2 SFDVKD. Findings and caveats of the study: Recipient T cells and thymic progenitors that survived were the source of the high TCRbeta diversity seen at day 60 in some patients. Several hundred expanded graft clones reportedly supplied alpha-beta T cells about two months after transplant. When one year had passed after transplant, most T-cell counts and diversity came from newly produced T cells.

This material consisted of PBMCs, taken before TCRalphabeta/CD19-depleted stem cell transplant. The TCR originated in a boy in the first two years of life with Wiskott-Aldrich syndrome, due to receive a stem cell transplant. The chain uses TRBV24-1 and TRBJ2-3; 7 nucleotides match TRBD1. The CDR3 protein is CATSDAGGVTDTQYF. The CDR3 DNA sequence: TGTGCCACCAGTGATGCAGGGGGTGTCACAGATACGCAGTATTTT.